This TCR beta chain is drawn from a study of CD8 T cells in Susac syndrome. Germline assignment: CDR1 SNHLY and CDR2 FYNNEI. The CDR3 region is 13 residues in length, termini included. From blood CD8+ and CD4+ T cells, TCR beta sequences were generated. It was negative isolation that provided the CD8+ and CD4+ T cells, whereas TEMRA cells were enriched by FACS. On this clonotype: The target antigen is unknown. The CDR3 ends on some other residue instead of the conserved phenylalanine or tryptophan, so this is likely a read error. The DNA is left out, because the CDR3 cannot be placed on it with certainty; the CDR3 is given as TCRdb lists it.

Regarding the study as a whole: Individuals included in the TCR sequencing and HLA analysis were acknowledged by the study to be relatively few in number.

cDNA came from around 0.5 to 1 ug RNA primed by random hexamers. Amplification of TCR beta CDR3 by immunoSEQ multiplex PCR spanned 54 Vbeta and 13 Jbeta. One entry per CDR3 protein results from TCRdb running MiXCR on the immunoSEQ multiplex PCR reads. The sample includes around 280,000 distinct CDR3 sequences, just over 90% of them seen just once. The chain uses TRBV2 and TRBJ2-1; the DNA was not used to check the table's D call, TRBD2. The specimen sequenced was CD4+ T cells from PBMCs. The clonotype originates from a human donor with multiple sclerosis. CDR3 sequence: CASTGGGLAGGPL.